In this sample, the clone carrying this T cell receptor beta chain is medium-sized. The antigen is unknown. TRB rearrangements spanning V, D and J were amplified using mixed TRB-A/B primers. TCRdb redid the calling of the multiplex PCR reads with MiXCR, one entry per CDR3 protein. Found here are around 5,000 distinct CDR3 sequences, approximately 24% of them singletons; the top ten hold roughly a sixth. The template was genomic DNA from peripheral blood, not RNA. CDR3 size: 15 residues. Per the germline V gene, CDR1 is MNHNY and CDR2 is SVGAGI (reference sequence). Trimming removed 5 bases from V and 5 bases from J, with 15 bases in between. The sample belongs to a study of T cell repertoires in aging, cancer and after chemotherapy. Study-wide background: Over several months to years, re-sampled healthy donor repertoires clearly shared clones. Study-wide points: Compared with age-matched healthy donors, untreated hematological or solid cancer patients showed higher blood TCR clonality.

The V call is TRBV6-6, the J call TRBJ1-4; tentative D call: TRBD1 (6 bases). This TCR was sampled from a human donor in good health. The source material was blood. In DNA form, the CDR3 reads TGTGCCAGCAGTGACCGGGACACCATCAATGAAAAACTGTTTTTT. Translating gives CASSDRDTINEKLFF.